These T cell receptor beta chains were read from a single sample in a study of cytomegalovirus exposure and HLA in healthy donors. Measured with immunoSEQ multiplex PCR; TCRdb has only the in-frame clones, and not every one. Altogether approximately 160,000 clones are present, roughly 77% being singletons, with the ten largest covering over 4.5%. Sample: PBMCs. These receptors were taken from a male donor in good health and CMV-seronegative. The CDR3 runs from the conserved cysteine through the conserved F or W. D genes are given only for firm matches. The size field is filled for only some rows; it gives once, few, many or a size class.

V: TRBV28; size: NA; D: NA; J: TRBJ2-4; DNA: TGTGCCAGCAGTCAGACAGAGGCCATTCAGTACTTC; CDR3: CASSQTEAIQYF
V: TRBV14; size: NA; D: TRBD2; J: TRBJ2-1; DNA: TGTGCCAGCAGCCACCGACTAGCGGGGAGCTACAATGAGCAGTTCTTC; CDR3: CASSHRLAGSYNEQFF
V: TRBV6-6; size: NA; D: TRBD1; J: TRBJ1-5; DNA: TGTGCCAGCAGCAGAGAACAGGGGATCAATCAGCCCCAGCATTTT; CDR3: CASSREQGINQPQHF
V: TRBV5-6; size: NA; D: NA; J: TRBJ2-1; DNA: TGTGCCAGCAGCTTGGTGGGCGGGGGCACCTTTTCGGGGCAGTTCTTC; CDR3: CASSLVGGGTFSGQFF
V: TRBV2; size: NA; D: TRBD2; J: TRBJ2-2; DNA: TGTGCCAGCAGAAATAGCGGGGGGGCCACCGGGGAGCTGTTTTTT; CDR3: CASRNSGGATGELFF
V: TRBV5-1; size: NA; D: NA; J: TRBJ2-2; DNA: TGCGCCAGCAGCTTGGGACTGTACACCGGGGAGCTGTTTTTT; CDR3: CASSLGLYTGELFF
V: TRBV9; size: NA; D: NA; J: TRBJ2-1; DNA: TGTGCCAGCAGCGACACGCGGACTATTCCTTCGGATGAGCAGTTCTTC; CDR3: CASSDTRTIPSDEQFF
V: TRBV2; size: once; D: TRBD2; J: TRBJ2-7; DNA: TGTGCCAGCAGATATAGCGGGAGTTATGAAGGGGAGGAGCAGTACTTC; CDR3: CASRYSGSYEGEEQYF
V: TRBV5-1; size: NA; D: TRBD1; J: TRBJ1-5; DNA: TGCGCCAGCAGCACCGGGACAGGGAGTCAGCCCCAGCATTTT; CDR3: CASSTGTGSQPQHF
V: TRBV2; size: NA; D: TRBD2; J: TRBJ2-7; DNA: TGTGCCAGCAGTCCCCCCCGGGGGGCGGGAGGCCGCTCCTACGAGCAGTACTTC; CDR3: CASSPPRGAGGRSYEQYF
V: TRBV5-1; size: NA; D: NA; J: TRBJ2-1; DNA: TGCGCCAGCAGCTTGGCTTATGAGCAGTTCTTC; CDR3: CASSLAYEQFF
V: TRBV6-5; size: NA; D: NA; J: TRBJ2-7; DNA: TGTGCCAGCAGATCAGGGGCCTACCCCTACGAGCAGTACTTC; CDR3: CASRSGAYPYEQYF
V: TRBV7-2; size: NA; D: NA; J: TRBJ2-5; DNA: TGTGCCAGCAGCCGCCGGAGGGAGGAGACCCAGTACTTC; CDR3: CASSRRREETQYF
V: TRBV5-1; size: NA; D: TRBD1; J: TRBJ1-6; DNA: TGCGCCAGCAGCAGGCCCGGGACAGGGCAGTCACCCCTCCACTTT; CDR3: CASSRPGTGQSPLHF
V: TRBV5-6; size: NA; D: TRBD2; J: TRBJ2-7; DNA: TGTGCCAGCAGCCGAGGGTTGGGGCAGGGAGGGACCTCAAACTACGAGCAGTACTTC; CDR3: CASSRGLGQGGTSNYEQYF
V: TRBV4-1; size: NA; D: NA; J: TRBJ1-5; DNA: TGCGCCAGCAGCCAAGATGAGTCGTTTCAGCCCCAGCATTTT; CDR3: CASSQDESFQPQHF
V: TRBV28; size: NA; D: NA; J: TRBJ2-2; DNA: TGTGCCAGCAGTTCGTCGAACACCGGGGAGCTGTTTTTT; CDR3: CASSSSNTGELFF
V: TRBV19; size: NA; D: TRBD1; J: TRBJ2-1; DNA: TGTGCCAGTAGTATAGAAAATAGGGGGCTCGGGTACAATGAGCAGTTCTTC; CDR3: CASSIENRGLGYNEQFF
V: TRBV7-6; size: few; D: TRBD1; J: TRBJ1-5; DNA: TGTGCCAACCCAGGCGACAGGGGCCCAGGCAGCAATCAGCCCCAGCATTTT; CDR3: CANPGDRGPGSNQPQHF
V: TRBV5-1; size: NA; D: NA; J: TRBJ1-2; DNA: TGCGCCAGCAGCGTCGCGCGCGGCTATGGCTACACCTTC; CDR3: CASSVARGYGYTF
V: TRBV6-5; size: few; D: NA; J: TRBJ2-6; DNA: TGTGCCAGCAGCCTTTACGTCGGGGGGGCCAACGTCCTGACTTTC; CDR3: CASSLYVGGANVLTF
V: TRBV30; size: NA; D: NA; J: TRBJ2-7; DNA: TGTGCCTGGAGTCGCAGCCCGACTTACGAGCAGTACTTC; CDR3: CAWSRSPTYEQYF
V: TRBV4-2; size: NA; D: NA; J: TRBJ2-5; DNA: TGTGCCAGCAGCCAAATCGGGAGCCAAGAGACCCAGTACTTC; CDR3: CASSQIGSQETQYF
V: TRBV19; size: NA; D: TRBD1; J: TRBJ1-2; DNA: TGTGCCAGTAGGACGCGAGGGGGCCTGAACTATGGCTACACCTTC; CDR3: CASRTRGGLNYGYTF
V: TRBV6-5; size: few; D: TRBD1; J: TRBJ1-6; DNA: TGTGCCAGCAGTTACTCCAGGACAGGGGATTCACCCCTCCACTTT; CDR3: CASSYSRTGDSPLHF
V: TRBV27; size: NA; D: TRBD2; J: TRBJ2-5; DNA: TGTGCCAGCAGTTTAAAGACTAGCCGTCTCGGGGAGACCCAGTACTTC; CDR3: CASSLKTSRLGETQYF
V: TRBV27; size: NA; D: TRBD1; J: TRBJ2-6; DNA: TGTGCCAGCAGTTTATCGACAGGGGCTCCCTCCGGGACCAACGTCCTGACTTTC; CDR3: CASSLSTGAPSGTNVLTF
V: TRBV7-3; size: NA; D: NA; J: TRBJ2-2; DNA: TGTGCCAGCAGCCCCGACAGGAACACCGGGGAGCTGTTTTTT; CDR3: CASSPDRNTGELFF
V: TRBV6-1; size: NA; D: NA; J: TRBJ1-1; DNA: TGTGCCAGCAAGTACAGCCAGAACACTGAAGCTTTCTTT; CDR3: CASKYSQNTEAFF
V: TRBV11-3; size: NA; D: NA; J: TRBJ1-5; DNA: TGTGCCAGCACCCCCCAGGGCAATCAGCCCCAGCATTTT; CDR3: CASTPQGNQPQHF
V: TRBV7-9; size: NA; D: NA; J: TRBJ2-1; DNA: TGTTCCAGCAGCGGCGGGCGACAGTTCTTC; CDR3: CSSSGGRQFF
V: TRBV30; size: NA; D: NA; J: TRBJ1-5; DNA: TGTGCCTGGAGTGTATCAGGGATTGGGAATCAGCCCCAGCATTTT; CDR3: CAWSVSGIGNQPQHF
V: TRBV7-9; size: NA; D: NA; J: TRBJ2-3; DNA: TGTGCCAGCAGGGCACAGGGTAAAGATACGCAGTATTTT; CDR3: CASRAQGKDTQYF
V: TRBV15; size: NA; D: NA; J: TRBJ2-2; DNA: TGTGCCACCAGCCGATGGACTCAAAACACCGGGGAGCTGTTTTTT; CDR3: CATSRWTQNTGELFF
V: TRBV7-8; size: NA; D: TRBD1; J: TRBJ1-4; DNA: TGTGCCAGCCGACAGGGCGGGAAAGAAAAACTGTTTTTT; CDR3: CASRQGGKEKLFF
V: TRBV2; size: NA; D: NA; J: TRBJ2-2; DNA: TGTGCCAGCAGGGGGAGCAGGGGTGGCACCGGGGAGCTGTTTTTT; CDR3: CASRGSRGGTGELFF
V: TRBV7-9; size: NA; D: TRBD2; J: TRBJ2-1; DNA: TGTGCCAGCAGCTTAGTACTAGCGGGATTAGGTGAGCAGTTCTTC; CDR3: CASSLVLAGLGEQFF
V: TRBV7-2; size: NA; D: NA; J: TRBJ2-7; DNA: TGTGCCAGCAGCTCCCCGTCGTCCGAGCAGTACTTC; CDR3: CASSSPSSEQYF
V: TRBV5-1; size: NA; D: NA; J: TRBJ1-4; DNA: TGCGCCAGCATGTCGGGAGTTAATGAAAAACTGTTTTTT; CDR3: CASMSGVNEKLFF
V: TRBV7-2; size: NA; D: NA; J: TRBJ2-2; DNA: TGTGCCAGCAGCTTATCCCCCGGGGGGCTGTTTTTT; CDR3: CASSLSPGGLFF
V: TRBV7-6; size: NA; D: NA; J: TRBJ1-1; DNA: TGTGCCAGCAGCTTGGGACAAAACACTGAAGCTTTCTTT; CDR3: CASSLGQNTEAFF
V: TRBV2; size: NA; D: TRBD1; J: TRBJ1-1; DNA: TGTGCCAGCAGAGCCGCCGGGACAGGCCCTGAAGCTTTCTTT; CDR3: CASRAAGTGPEAFF
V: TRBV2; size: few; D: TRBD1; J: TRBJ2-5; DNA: TGTGCCAGCAGCCGGGACAGGGGGCAAGAGACCCAGTACTTC; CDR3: CASSRDRGQETQYF
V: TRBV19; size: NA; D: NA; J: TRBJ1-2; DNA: TGTGCCAGTAGAAATACAGGTTACCTCTATGGCTACACCTTC; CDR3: CASRNTGYLYGYTF
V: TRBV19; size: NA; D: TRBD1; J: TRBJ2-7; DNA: TGTGCCAGTAGTATCCCGGGACAGGGTCTCTACGAGCAGTACTTC; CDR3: CASSIPGQGLYEQYF
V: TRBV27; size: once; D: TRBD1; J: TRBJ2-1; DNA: TGTTCCCGGGGACAGGGATTAGAGGAGCAGTTCTTC; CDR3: CSRGQGLEEQFF
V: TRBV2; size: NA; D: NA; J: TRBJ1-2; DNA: TGTGCCAGCAGTGAAGGTACCGGGGATGGCTACACCTTC; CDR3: CASSEGTGDGYTF
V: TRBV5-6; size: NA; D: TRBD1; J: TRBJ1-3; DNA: TGTGCCAGCAGCTGGGACAGGGGGTTGCCTGGAAACACCATATATTTT; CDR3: CASSWDRGLPGNTIYF
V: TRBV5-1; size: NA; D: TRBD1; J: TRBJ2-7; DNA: TGCGCCAGCAGCTCCAGACAGGGCCCCTACGAGCAGTACTTC; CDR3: CASSSRQGPYEQYF
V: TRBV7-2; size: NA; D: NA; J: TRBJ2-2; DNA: TGTGCCAGCAGCTTACCAATCACCGGGGAGCTGTTTTTT; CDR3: CASSLPITGELFF
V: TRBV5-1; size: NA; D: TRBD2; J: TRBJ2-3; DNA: TGCGCCAGCAGCTTGGGGCTAGCGGGGGGGCCGGAGGATACGCAGTATTTT; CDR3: CASSLGLAGGPEDTQYF
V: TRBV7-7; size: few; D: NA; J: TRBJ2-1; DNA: TGTGCCAGCAGCCGGGACATCTCGGGCAATGAGCAGTTCTTC; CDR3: CASSRDISGNEQFF
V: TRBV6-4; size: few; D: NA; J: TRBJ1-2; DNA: TGTGCCAGCAGGACAGGCGAGGGAGGCTACACCTTC; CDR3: CASRTGEGGYTF
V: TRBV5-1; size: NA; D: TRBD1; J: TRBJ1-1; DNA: TGCGCCAGCAGCTTGGACGTGGACAGGGGGAAAGCTTTCTTT; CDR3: CASSLDVDRGKAFF
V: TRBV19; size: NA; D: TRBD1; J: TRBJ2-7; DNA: TGTGCCAGTGCGATTGGGGGACAGGGTACATACGAGCAGTACTTC; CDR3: CASAIGGQGTYEQYF
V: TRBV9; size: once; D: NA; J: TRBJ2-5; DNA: TGTGCCAGCAGCGTCCGCCCCTCAGGGGACCCGGAGACCCAGTACTTC; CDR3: CASSVRPSGDPETQYF
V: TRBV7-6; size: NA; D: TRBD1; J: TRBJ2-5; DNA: TGTGCCAGCAGCCCGGGACAGGGGTATTTGACCCAGTACTTC; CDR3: CASSPGQGYLTQYF
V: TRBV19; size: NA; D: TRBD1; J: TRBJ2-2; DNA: TGTGCCAGTCAACGGGACAGGGTCACCGGGGAGCTGTTTTTT; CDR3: CASQRDRVTGELFF
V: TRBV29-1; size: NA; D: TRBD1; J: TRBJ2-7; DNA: TGCAGCGTTGCGGGTTCTTGGACAGGGATCCACGAGCAGTACTTC; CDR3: CSVAGSWTGIHEQYF
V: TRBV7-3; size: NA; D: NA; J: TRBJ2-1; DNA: TGTGCCAGCAGCTCCGGGGAGAGCTCCTACAATGAGCAGTTCTTC; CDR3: CASSSGESSYNEQFF